This TCR beta chain is from a study of early T cells in non-severe SARS-CoV-2 infection. Study information: Chains from this unsorted whole-blood bulk RNA could not be paired. General study findings and limits: Sequences matched to VDJdb favored anti-spike CD8 responses, while private and CD4 specificities were missed.

The J segment lost 4 bases and the V segment lost 2 bases, leaving 11 bases of the junction unmatched. The CDR3 extends over 17 amino acids. Germline values: CDR1 LGHNT, CDR2 FRNRAP. Unique molecular identifiers were attached to individual cDNA molecules. One entry per CDR3 protein, called by TCRdb with MiXCR from the 5' RACE reads. The table records around 77,000 distinct CDR3 sequences, 9.5% to 13% of them present only once. Note on this clonotype: Its antigen is still unknown.

The sample here was whole blood, taken at baseline. The sequence came from an adult who was a healthcare worker with PCR-confirmed SARS-CoV-2 infection or an uninfected control (not recorded which). The chain combines TRBV12-5 with TRBJ2-1; TRBD2 agrees at 7 bases. The CDR3 region is CASGLSPSRGFYNEQFF. The CDR3 DNA follows: TGTGCTAGTGGTTTGTCCCCTTCGCGGGGGTTTTACAATGAGCAGTTCTTC.